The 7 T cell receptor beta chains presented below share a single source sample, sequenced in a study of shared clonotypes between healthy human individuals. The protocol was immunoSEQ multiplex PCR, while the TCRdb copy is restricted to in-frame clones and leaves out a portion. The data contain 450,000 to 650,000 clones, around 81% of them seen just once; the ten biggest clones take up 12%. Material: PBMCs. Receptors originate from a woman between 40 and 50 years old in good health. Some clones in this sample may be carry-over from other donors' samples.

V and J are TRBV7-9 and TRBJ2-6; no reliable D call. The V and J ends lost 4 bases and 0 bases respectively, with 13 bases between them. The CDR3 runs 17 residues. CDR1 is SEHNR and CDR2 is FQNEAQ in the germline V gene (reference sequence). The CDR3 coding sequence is TGTGCCAGCAGCTCACTAAAAAGGACCTCTGGGGCCAACGTCCTGACTTTC. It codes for CASSSLKRTSGANVLTF.

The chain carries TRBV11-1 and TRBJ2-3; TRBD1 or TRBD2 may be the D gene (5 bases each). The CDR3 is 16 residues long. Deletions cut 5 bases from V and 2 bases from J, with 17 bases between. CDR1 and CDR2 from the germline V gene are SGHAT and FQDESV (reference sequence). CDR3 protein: CASSPRRELNTDTQYF. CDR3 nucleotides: TGTGCCAGCAGCCCCCGCAGGGAGCTAAACACAGATACGCAGTATTTT.

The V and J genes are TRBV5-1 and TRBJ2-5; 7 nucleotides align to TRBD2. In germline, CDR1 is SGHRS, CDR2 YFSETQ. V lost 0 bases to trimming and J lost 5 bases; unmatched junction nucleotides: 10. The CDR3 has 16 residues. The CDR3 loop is CASSLGLAGVQETQYF. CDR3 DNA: TGCGCCAGCAGCTTGGGCCTTGCGGGAGTTCAGGAGACCCAGTACTTC.

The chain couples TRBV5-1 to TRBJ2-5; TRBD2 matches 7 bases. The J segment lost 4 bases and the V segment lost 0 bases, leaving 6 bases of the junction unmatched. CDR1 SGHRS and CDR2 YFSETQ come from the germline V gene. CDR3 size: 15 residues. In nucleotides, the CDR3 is TGCGCCAGCAGCTTGGGAGTAGGACTAGGAGAGACCCAGTACTTC. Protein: CASSLGVGLGETQYF.

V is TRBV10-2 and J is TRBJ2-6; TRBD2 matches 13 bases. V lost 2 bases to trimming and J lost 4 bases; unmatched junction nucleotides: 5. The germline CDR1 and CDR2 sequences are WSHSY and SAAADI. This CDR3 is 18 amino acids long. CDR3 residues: CASSEVGTSGTGANVLTF. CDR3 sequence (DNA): TGCGCCAGCAGTGAGGTGGGGACTAGCGGGACCGGGGCCAACGTCCTGACTTTC.

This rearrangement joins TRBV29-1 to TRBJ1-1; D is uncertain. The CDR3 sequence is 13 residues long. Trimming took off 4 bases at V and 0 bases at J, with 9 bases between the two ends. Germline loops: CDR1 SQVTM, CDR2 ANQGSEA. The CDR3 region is CSVVISLNTEAFF. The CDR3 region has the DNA TGCAGCGTTGTAATCAGTTTGAACACTGAAGCTTTCTTT.

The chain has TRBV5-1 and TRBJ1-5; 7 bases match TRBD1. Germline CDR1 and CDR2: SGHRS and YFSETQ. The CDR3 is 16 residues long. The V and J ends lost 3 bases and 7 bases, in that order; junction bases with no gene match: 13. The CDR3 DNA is TGCGCCAGCAGCTCCACCCCCTTACAGGGGATGCAGCCCCAGCATTTT. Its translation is CASSSTPLQGMQPQHF.